This T cell receptor beta chain was sequenced during a study of blood T cells in healthy people across ages (dated by TCRdb to the mid-2010s). For the study in its entirety: In model experiments, template switching captured about one uniquely barcoded TCR beta cDNA molecule for every two T cells. To track age-related changes in TCR beta repertoire diversity, the study relied on deep sequencing normalized with unique cDNA molecular identifiers. The donors were split into four age groups: young (average 16 years), middle-aged (roughly 39), aged (62) and long-lived (approximately 89). Donors of different ages were randomly distributed across sequencing lanes to avoid experimental bias. For two donors (one aged 18 to 30 and one aged 80 or older), the study analyzed two additional independent replicas of 1 million unique cDNA reads from the same blood draw. Results and caveats for the whole study, not just this receptor: There was a strong correlation between observed TCR beta diversity and the percentage of naive T cells measured by flow cytometry. Conclusive comparison of naive and antigen-experienced compartments was prevented by the profiling of bulk unsorted PBMCs. Observed TCR beta diversity per million T cells fell roughly linearly with age, and a significant reduction was already apparent by age roughly 41. Compared with the aged group, more naive CD4+ T cells, fewer expanded clones and increased TCR diversity were shown by the long-lived group, suggesting age selection. Estimates of total diversity from one million sequenced T cells were regarded as lower bounds and underestimates. Because donor CMV infection status was unknown, age-related changes in expanded clonotypes were potentially confounded.

About this clonotype: Its antigen remains undetermined. No per-base quality is available; no much larger clone lies one base away.

The library was produced with 5' RACE. Sequencing was carried out with an Illumina HiSeq 2500. A second PCR of about 7 to 12 cycles was run with a J-beta primer mix and a sample-barcoded 5' primer. Each TCR beta cDNA molecule received a unique molecular identifier from a template-switch 5' adaptor carrying 12 random nucleotides. Each sample yielded at least 2.5 million CDR3-containing paired-end reads. First-strand cDNA synthesis was performed from all RNA using the Mint cDNA synthesis kit, with priming by a TRBC-specific oligonucleotide. After uracil-DNA glycosylase treatment, a first 18-cycle PCR used universal primers M1SS and BC2_uni_R on all cDNA. Processing in the source paper ran as follows. Normalization of each sample was performed by random selection of 1 million high-quality reads, each carrying a distinct molecular identifier. Reads sharing molecular identifiers were discarded rather than binned into consensus sequences. CDR3 identification, clonotype clustering and error correction used MiTCR with a Q25 quality threshold and the strictest error-elimination algorithm. A nonparametric unseen species model with Euler transformation was used to estimate lower-bound total TCR beta diversity. In-frame beta chains were kept once TCRdb had trimmed the public reads at Q25 with fastp and called clones with MiXCR. A single entry per CDR3 protein holds the most common genes and DNA from its merged rows. The V and J calls shown here were made by TCRdb, not taken from the authors' results. The sample profile shows 700,000 to 950,000 distinct CDR3 sequences; roughly 41% of them were found once. In total, the top ten clones hold around a fifth of the sample.

The CDR1 and CDR2 encoded by the germline V gene are SGHTA and FQGTGA. The CDR3 has 16 amino acids, counting the end cysteine and phenylalanine. Solely the CDR3 DNA is kept, with 48 bases framed from the first base. Donors were a few dozen systemically healthy Caucasian individuals from Russia aged roughly 6 to 90 years. Each donor gave roughly 9.5 milliliters of peripheral blood, collected into EDTA-treated Vacutainer tubes. Ficoll-Paque density-gradient centrifugation was used to isolate PBMCs, with at least 6.5 million obtained per sample. Total RNA, at least 6 micrograms per sample, was extracted from PBMCs with Trizol reagent. Naive CD45RAhigh/CD27high T cell percentages were measured by flow cytometry on a PBMC aliquot from every donor.

The sequence links TRBV7-3 to TRBJ2-4; 8 central bases correspond to TRBD2. Matching the DNA end better, TRBJ2-7 makes the J call doubtful. The source is an older woman in good health. The sequenced sample consisted of blood. The CDR3: CASSLLVWTSPCEQYF. The DNA sequence reads TGTGCCAGCAGCTTATTGGTCTGGACTAGCCCCTGCGAGCAGTACTTC.